The clone carrying this TCR beta chain turned up a few times. This entry belongs to a study of T-cell reconstitution after alpha-beta-depleted transplantation in children. Preparation of the TCRbeta library used unique molecular identifiers. TCRdb redid the calling of the PCR reads with MiXCR, one entry per CDR3 protein. The sample has 380,000 or so distinct CDR3 sequences, about an eighth seen once. In germline, CDR1 is LGHNA, CDR2 YNFKEQ. The CDR3 totals 19 residues. With V trimmed by 4 bases and J by 1 base, 13 bases remained unmatched. The V and J genes are TRBV4-2 and TRBJ2-6; TRBD1 matches at 7 bases. This clonotype was obtained from a human donor who donated a stem cell graft to a child with Fanconi anemia. Specimen: PBMCs, collected from the stem cell graft. This chain's CDR3 is CASSPTPDRVGSGANVLTF. CDR3 nucleotides: TGTGCCAGCAGCCCCACTCCAGACAGGGTAGGGTCTGGGGCCAACGTCCTGACTTTC.